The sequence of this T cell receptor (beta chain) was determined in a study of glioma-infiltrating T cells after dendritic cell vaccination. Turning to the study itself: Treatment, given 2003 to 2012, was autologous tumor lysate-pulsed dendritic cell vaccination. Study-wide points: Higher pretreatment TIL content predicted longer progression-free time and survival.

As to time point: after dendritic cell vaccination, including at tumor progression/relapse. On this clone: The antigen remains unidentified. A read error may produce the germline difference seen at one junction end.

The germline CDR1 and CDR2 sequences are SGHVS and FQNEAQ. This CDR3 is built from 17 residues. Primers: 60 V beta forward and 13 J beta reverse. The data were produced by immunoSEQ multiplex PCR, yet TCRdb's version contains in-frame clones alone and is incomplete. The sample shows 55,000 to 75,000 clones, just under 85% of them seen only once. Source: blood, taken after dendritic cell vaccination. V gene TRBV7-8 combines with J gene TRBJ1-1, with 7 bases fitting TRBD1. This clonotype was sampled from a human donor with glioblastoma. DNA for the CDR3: TGTGCCAGCAGCTTAATTCCCCCCCTATCCGGGACAGTACATCTTGTCTTT. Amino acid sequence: CASSLIPPLSGTVHLVF.